The rows below give T cell receptor beta chains drawn from one sample of a study of cytomegalovirus exposure and HLA in healthy donors. Clones were read by immunoSEQ multiplex PCR, and TCRdb kept only the in-frame ones, dropping some. The sample lists approximately 60,000 clones; approximately 93% were seen once. The sequenced sample was PBMCs. These TCRs come from a woman under 30 in good health and CMV-seronegative. The CDR3 runs from the conserved cysteine through the conserved F or W. The order of the fields is D gene, clone size, V gene, J gene, CDR3 protein, CDR3 DNA. A D gene is named only where the DNA matches it firmly. For some rows the clone size is stated as once, few or many, or as a class when expanded; others skip it.

TRBD1,once,TRBV25-1,TRBJ1-1,CASWKKYTTGGYDTEAFF,TGTGCCAGCTGGAAAAAATACACCACAGGGGGCTACGACACTGAAGCTTTCTTT
-,-,TRBV10-3,TRBJ2-2,CAISETRVESGELFF,TGTGCCATCAGTGAGACACGGGTAGAGTCCGGGGAGCTGTTTTTT
-,-,TRBV20-1,TRBJ1-2,CSGGTSYTF,TGCAGTGGTGGCACAAGCTACACCTTC
TRBD2,-,TRBV4-2,TRBJ2-3,CASSQGLAGGTDTQYF,TGTGCCAGCAGCCAAGGACTAGCGGGGGGGACAGATACGCAGTATTTT
-,-,TRBV4-2,TRBJ1-1,CASRLIGGGTEAFF,TGTGCCAGCAGGCTAATCGGGGGTGGCACTGAAGCTTTCTTT
TRBD2,-,TRBV27,TRBJ2-1,CASSLPTSGGARGNEQFF,TGTGCCAGCAGTTTACCAACTAGCGGGGGGGCCAGGGGGAATGAGCAGTTCTTC
TRBD2,-,TRBV19,TRBJ2-1,CASSPGLAGEGQFF,TGTGCCAGTAGTCCGGGACTAGCGGGAGAGGGTCAGTTCTTC
TRBD2,-,TRBV5-1,TRBJ2-3,CASRGGSTDTQYF,TGCGCCAGCCGGGGGGGCAGCACAGATACGCAGTATTTT
-,-,TRBV2,TRBJ1-4,CASSEDSTGSEKLFF,TGTGCCAGCAGCGAAGACAGCACAGGGAGTGAAAAACTGTTTTTT
-,-,TRBV16,TRBJ1-2,CASSQGSDAGGKGYTF,TGTGCCAGCAGCCAAGGGTCTGATGCCGGAGGAAAAGGCTACACCTTC
-,-,TRBV28,TRBJ1-2,CATRRANYGYTF,TGTGCCACCCGTCGCGCTAACTATGGCTACACCTTC
TRBD1,-,TRBV30,TRBJ1-4,CAWSYGQGTEKLFF,TGTGCCTGGAGTTATGGACAGGGTACTGAAAAACTGTTTTTT
TRBD1,-,TRBV9,TRBJ2-5,CASSVGDRAETQYF,TGTGCCAGCAGCGTAGGAGACAGGGCCGAGACCCAGTACTTC
TRBD2,few,TRBV10-3,TRBJ2-1,CAISERTSGRFRSYNEQFF,TGTGCCATCAGTGAGCGGACTAGCGGGAGGTTCCGCTCCTACAATGAGCAGTTCTTC
TRBD2,-,TRBV18,TRBJ2-1,CASSPPGRNEQFF,TGTGCCAGCTCACCGCCCGGGAGGAATGAGCAGTTCTTC
-,once,TRBV5-1,TRBJ2-5,CASSSQGNQETQYF,TGCGCCAGCAGCTCGCAGGGGAACCAAGAGACCCAGTACTTC
-,-,TRBV6-1,TRBJ1-3,CASSEAGGRNTIYF,TGTGCCAGCAGTGAAGCGGGGGGGAGAAACACCATATATTTT
TRBD1,-,TRBV5-5,TRBJ1-1,CASSPAGTGYGEAFF,TGTGCCAGCAGCCCAGCCGGGACAGGGTACGGTGAAGCTTTCTTT
-,-,TRBV7-9,TRBJ2-1,CASSLAGTYNEQFF,TGTGCCAGCAGCTTAGCGGGCACGTACAATGAGCAGTTCTTC
-,-,TRBV5-1,TRBJ2-5,CASSLAGIGQETQYF,TGCGCCAGCAGCTTGGCCGGGATAGGACAAGAGACCCAGTACTTC
TRBD2,-,TRBV11-2,TRBJ2-1,CASSTGTILYNEQFF,TGTGCCAGCAGCACCGGGACTATCCTATACAATGAGCAGTTCTTC
-,-,TRBV18,TRBJ2-1,CASSRARMNEQFF,TGTGCCAGCTCCAGGGCGCGGATGAATGAGCAGTTCTTC
-,once,TRBV29-1,TRBJ1-1,CSVVAGAGQAFF,TGCAGCGTTGTCGCAGGGGCCGGCCAAGCTTTCTTT
-,once,TRBV5-8,TRBJ1-5,CASSRGRRGNQPQHF,TGTGCCAGCAGCCGAGGGCGTAGGGGCAATCAGCCCCAGCATTTT
-,-,TRBV13,TRBJ2-3,CASSLVVLTDTQYF,TGTGCCAGCAGCTTAGTCGTCTTGACAGATACGCAGTATTTT
-,-,TRBV14,TRBJ2-3,CASSLGTRSTDTQYF,TGTGCCAGCAGCCTTGGGACACGAAGCACAGATACGCAGTATTTT
TRBD1,-,TRBV9,TRBJ2-5,CASSVDTGGETQYF,TGTGCCAGCAGCGTGGATACAGGGGGAGAGACCCAGTACTTC
-,-,TRBV2,TRBJ1-1,CASSATGAGNTEAFF,TGTGCCAGCAGTGCTACAGGTGCAGGGAACACTGAAGCTTTCTTT
TRBD1,-,TRBV7-8,TRBJ1-5,CASSFGQGELPQHF,TGTGCCAGCAGCTTTGGACAGGGGGAATTGCCCCAGCATTTT
TRBD2,-,TRBV27,TRBJ2-7,CASSFGAGGEQYF,TGTGCCAGCAGTTTTGGGGCGGGGGGCGAGCAGTACTTC
TRBD2,-,TRBV29-1,TRBJ2-3,CSVAGLAGALDTQYF,TGCAGCGTCGCGGGACTAGCGGGAGCTTTAGATACGCAGTATTTT
-,-,TRBV19,TRBJ2-3,CASNGGSSTDTQYF,TGTGCCAGTAACGGGGGTAGTAGCACAGATACGCAGTATTTT
-,-,TRBV6-5,TRBJ2-7,CASSYSGDYEQYF,TGTGCCAGCAGTTATTCGGGGGACTACGAGCAGTACTTC
-,-,TRBV15,TRBJ2-5,CATRGQMEETQYF,TGTGCCACCAGAGGACAGATGGAAGAGACCCAGTACTTC
-,-,TRBV7-9,TRBJ2-5,CASSLVQGWKTQYF,TGTGCCAGCAGCTTAGTCCAGGGGTGGAAGACCCAGTACTTC
TRBD1,-,TRBV13,TRBJ2-3,CASTVRDRGRDTQYF,TGTGCCAGCACCGTCCGGGACAGGGGGAGAGATACGCAGTATTTT
-,-,TRBV13,TRBJ2-1,CASSLARGTNNEQFF,TGTGCCAGCAGCTTAGCTCGGGGAACTAACAATGAGCAGTTCTTC
TRBD2,-,TRBV5-1,TRBJ2-3,CASMTSGGTDTQYF,TGCGCCAGCATGACTAGCGGGGGCACAGATACGCAGTATTTT
TRBD2,once,TRBV5-8,TRBJ2-5,CASSFSGETQYF,TGTGCCAGCAGTTTTAGCGGGGAGACCCAGTACTTC
-,-,TRBV6-6,TRBJ2-3,CASRDLAEGGDTQYF,TGTGCCAGCAGGGATCTAGCGGAGGGGGGGGATACGCAGTATTTT
TRBD1,-,TRBV5-1,TRBJ1-1,CASSEQGSRTEAFF,TGCGCCAGCAGCGAACAGGGGTCCCGCACTGAAGCTTTCTTT
TRBD1,-,TRBV15,TRBJ1-4,CATSSFSTGENEKLFF,TGTGCCACCAGCAGTTTTTCGACAGGGGAGAACGAAAAACTGTTTTTT
-,-,TRBV30,TRBJ1-4,CAWNRGVTNEKLFF,TGTGCCTGGAATCGGGGAGTAACTAATGAAAAACTGTTTTTT
TRBD1,-,TRBV7-6,TRBJ1-3,CASSLTRPGTDARRGNTIYF,TGTGCCAGCAGCTTAACCCGTCCCGGGACAGACGCTCGTCGAGGAAACACCATATATTTT
TRBD2,-,TRBV6-5,TRBJ2-3,CASSLGGSSTDTQYF,TGTGCCAGCAGTTTGGGGGGGAGCAGCACAGATACGCAGTATTTT
-,-,TRBV30,TRBJ1-2,CAWSVGELYGYTF,TGTGCCTGGAGTGTAGGAGAGCTATATGGCTACACCTTC
-,once,TRBV7-9,TRBJ1-1,CASSLGSEAFF,TGTGCCAGCAGCTTAGGTAGTGAAGCTTTCTTT
TRBD1,-,TRBV7-6,TRBJ2-5,CASSFPGQGKETQYF,TGTGCCAGCAGCTTCCCGGGACAGGGGAAGGAGACCCAGTACTTC
-,-,TRBV9,TRBJ2-3,CASSVSGAGADTQYF,TGTGCCAGCAGCGTATCTGGCGCCGGGGCAGATACGCAGTATTTT
TRBD2,-,TRBV6-5,TRBJ2-1,CASSSRGGGNEQFF,TGTGCCAGCAGTTCACGGGGGGGCGGGAATGAGCAGTTCTTC
-,-,TRBV6-5,TRBJ1-1,CASSYSKRGWGTEAFF,TGTGCCAGCAGTTACTCGAAAAGGGGTTGGGGCACTGAAGCTTTCTTT
TRBD1,-,TRBV29-1,TRBJ1-2,CSVDRAPYGYTF,TGCAGCGTCGACAGGGCTCCCTATGGCTACACCTTC
-,-,TRBV5-5,TRBJ2-3,CASSPLAGPRTDTQYF,TGTGCCAGCAGCCCCCTCGCGGGCCCACGCACAGATACGCAGTATTTT
TRBD1,-,TRBV6-5,TRBJ1-5,CASSSWTGQPQHF,TGTGCCAGCAGCTCTTGGACAGGCCAGCCCCAGCATTTT
TRBD2,-,TRBV4-3,TRBJ2-5,CASSQVLAGVKETQYF,TGCGCCAGCAGCCAAGTACTAGCGGGAGTAAAAGAGACCCAGTACTTC
TRBD1,-,TRBV7-8,TRBJ1-5,CASSSLRGQGANQPQHF,TGTGCCAGCAGCTCCCTAAGGGGGCAGGGGGCGAATCAGCCCCAGCATTTT
TRBD1,-,TRBV6-4,TRBJ1-6,CASSDSGQGNSPLHF,TGTGCCAGCAGTGATTCCGGACAGGGTAATTCACCCCTCCACTTT